The clone carrying this TCR beta chain was seen at least ten times. Its antigen is unknown. Breast cancer patients provided tissue from their axillary draining lymph nodes. There are 15 residues in the CDR3. J was trimmed by 8 bases and V by 5 bases; bases with no gene match: 12. Per germline, CDR1 SQVTM and CDR2 ANQGSEA. This sample was included in a study of breast tumors, draining lymph nodes, adjacent tissues. Overall study findings and caveats: Tumor TCR diversity was below lymph nodes but above nontumor tissue. Tumor T cell lymph node origin was a supported hypothesis, not proven.

TCRdb passed the multiplex PCR reads through MiXCR, listing each CDR3 protein once. The table records about 150,000 distinct CDR3 sequences, about 33% of them present only once. The chain couples TRBV29-1 to TRBJ2-1, with 10 positions matching TRBD1. The sequenced material came from axillary lymph node tissue. This TCR derives from a female donor with breast cancer. Some clones in this sample may be carry-over from other donors' samples. CDR3 in DNA: TGCAGCGTTCAGGGACAGGGGTCCCCCTTCGATGAGCAGTTCTTC. This gives the protein CSVQGQGSPFDEQFF.